This T cell receptor (beta chain) appears in the sequencing data of a study of blood T cell repertoires in COVID-19. This table comes from immunoSEQ multiplex PCR, and its TCRdb copy is limited to in-frame clones, with some not included. The sample has 70,000 or so clones; approximately 90% are singletons. The CDR3 has 16 amino acids. Germline V gene lookup returns CDR1 SGHRS and CDR2 YFSETQ. Deletions cut 5 bases from V and 6 bases from J, with 24 bases between. The genes are TRBV5-1 and TRBJ2-7; maybe TRBD2 (5 bases). This TCR was sampled from a human donor in a cohort sampled during active COVID-19. Sequenced sample: peripheral blood. CDR3 DNA sequence: TGCGCCAGCAGAAGCAGGACTTCCTCTCGGCAGGCCGAGCAGTACTTC. Protein sequence: CASRSRTSSRQAEQYF.